These T cell receptor beta chains were read from a single sample in a study of T cell responses to AZD1222 COVID-19 vaccine. Assay: immunoSEQ multiplex PCR; the TCRdb copy retains only in-frame clones and omits some. The profile shows about 120,000 clones, 70% to 90% of them singletons. Sequencing was performed on peripheral blood, taken on day 0 of AZD1222 vaccination. Receptors originate from an adult in good health. CDR3s include the opening cysteine and the closing phenylalanine or tryptophan. The D gene is left open where the match is weak. Some rows mark clone size as missing; the rest say once, few, many or name a class of expanded clone.

d_call: .
v_call: TRBV11-2
clone_size: .
j_call: TRBJ1-2
cdr3_aa: CASSTPRGANYGYTF
cdr3_nt: TGTGCCAGCAGCACCCCCAGGGGAGCTAACTATGGCTACACCTTC

d_call: .
v_call: TRBV5-4
clone_size: .
j_call: TRBJ2-2
cdr3_aa: CASSPAGGGGTGELFF
cdr3_nt: TGTGCCAGCAGCCCTGCTGGGGGCGGTGGAACCGGGGAGCTGTTTTTT

d_call: TRBD1
v_call: TRBV6-5
clone_size: .
j_call: TRBJ2-5
cdr3_aa: CASSGDRKGTQYF
cdr3_nt: TGTGCCAGCAGCGGGGACAGGAAGGGGACCCAGTACTTC

d_call: TRBD2
v_call: TRBV4-2
clone_size: .
j_call: TRBJ2-2
cdr3_aa: CASSQGASGATGELFF
cdr3_nt: TGTGCCAGCAGCCAAGGGGCTAGCGGGGCCACCGGGGAGCTGTTTTTT

d_call: .
v_call: TRBV28
clone_size: .
j_call: TRBJ1-5
cdr3_aa: CASSPSLSNQPQHF
cdr3_nt: TGTGCCAGCAGTCCCTCGTTGAGCAATCAGCCCCAGCATTTT

d_call: .
v_call: TRBV25-1
clone_size: .
j_call: TRBJ1-2
cdr3_aa: CASSESLGLGYGYTF
cdr3_nt: TGTGCCAGCAGTGAATCGTTGGGCCTCGGGTATGGCTACACCTTC

d_call: .
v_call: TRBV7-2
clone_size: .
j_call: TRBJ1-2
cdr3_aa: CASSLGWTGGGYTF
cdr3_nt: TGTGCCAGCAGCTTAGGGTGGACGGGTGGTGGCTACACCTTC

d_call: TRBD1
v_call: TRBV25-1
clone_size: .
j_call: TRBJ1-3
cdr3_aa: CASSDGQGASGNTIYF
cdr3_nt: TGTGCCAGCAGTGATGGGCAGGGGGCGTCTGGAAACACCATATATTTT

d_call: TRBD2
v_call: TRBV11-2
clone_size: .
j_call: TRBJ2-3
cdr3_aa: CASSSRLAGYTDTQYF
cdr3_nt: TGTGCCAGCAGTTCCCGACTAGCGGGATACACAGATACGCAGTATTTT

d_call: .
v_call: TRBV2
clone_size: .
j_call: TRBJ2-3
cdr3_aa: CASSYNRRTSTDTQYF
cdr3_nt: TGTGCCAGCAGTTATAACAGGAGGACTAGCACAGATACGCAGTATTTT

d_call: .
v_call: TRBV7-2
clone_size: .
j_call: TRBJ1-5
cdr3_aa: CASSLRPQGDQPQHF
cdr3_nt: TGTGCCAGCAGCTTGAGGCCACAAGGGGATCAGCCCCAGCATTTT

d_call: .
v_call: TRBV7-8
clone_size: once
j_call: TRBJ2-1
cdr3_aa: CASSFGTFDEQFF
cdr3_nt: TGTGCCAGCAGCTTCGGGACATTCGATGAGCAGTTCTTC

d_call: .
v_call: TRBV6-5
clone_size: .
j_call: TRBJ1-4
cdr3_aa: CASSPVPNEKLFF
cdr3_nt: TGTGCCAGCAGTCCGGTTCCTAATGAAAAACTGTTTTTT

d_call: .
v_call: TRBV30
clone_size: .
j_call: TRBJ1-5
cdr3_aa: CAWSVEGNQPQHF
cdr3_nt: TGTGCCTGGAGTGTAGAGGGCAATCAGCCCCAGCATTTT

d_call: .
v_call: TRBV5-1
clone_size: few
j_call: TRBJ2-5
cdr3_aa: CASSFSMRTIIMGQETQYF
cdr3_nt: TGCGCCAGCAGCTTCAGTATGAGGACCATCATCATGGGTCAAGAGACCCAGTACTTC

d_call: TRBD1
v_call: TRBV6-5
clone_size: .
j_call: TRBJ1-1
cdr3_aa: CASKGGLGTEAFF
cdr3_nt: TGTGCCAGCAAAGGGGGCCTCGGCACTGAAGCTTTCTTT

d_call: .
v_call: TRBV4-1
clone_size: .
j_call: TRBJ1-1
cdr3_aa: CASSHPGIPNTEAFF
cdr3_nt: TGCGCCAGCAGCCATCCGGGGATCCCGAACACTGAAGCTTTCTTT

d_call: .
v_call: TRBV3-1/TRBV3-2
clone_size: .
j_call: TRBJ1-5
cdr3_aa: CASSQDRTARPNQPQHF
cdr3_nt: TGTGCCAGCAGCCAAGATAGAACCGCCAGACCAAATCAGCCCCAGCATTTT

d_call: .
v_call: TRBV28
clone_size: .
j_call: TRBJ1-5
cdr3_aa: CASSSLQGLMGNQPQHF
cdr3_nt: TGTGCCAGCAGTTCCCTTCAGGGTCTAATGGGCAATCAGCCCCAGCATTTT

d_call: .
v_call: TRBV14
clone_size: .
j_call: TRBJ2-3
cdr3_aa: CASSQDAGRTDTQYF
cdr3_nt: TGTGCCAGCAGCCAAGACGCCGGGCGCACAGATACGCAGTATTTT

d_call: .
v_call: TRBV4-1
clone_size: .
j_call: TRBJ2-1
cdr3_aa: CASSQRKDSTESNEQFF
cdr3_nt: TGCGCCAGCAGCCAACGGAAGGACAGCACAGAATCCAATGAGCAGTTCTTC

d_call: TRBD1
v_call: TRBV18
clone_size: .
j_call: TRBJ2-7
cdr3_aa: CASSPAGQGAAEQYF
cdr3_nt: TGTGCCAGCTCACCGGCGGGACAGGGGGCTGCCGAGCAGTACTTC

d_call: .
v_call: TRBV9
clone_size: .
j_call: TRBJ2-2
cdr3_aa: CASSVGADPNTGELFF
cdr3_nt: TGTGCCAGCAGCGTAGGGGCGGACCCGAACACCGGGGAGCTGTTTTTT

d_call: .
v_call: TRBV5-1
clone_size: .
j_call: TRBJ1-4
cdr3_aa: CASSLQATTNEKLFF
cdr3_nt: TGCGCCAGCAGCTTGCAGGCAACAACTAATGAAAAACTGTTTTTT

d_call: TRBD1
v_call: TRBV28
clone_size: .
j_call: TRBJ1-5
cdr3_aa: CASSTRGQRGLEEPQHF
cdr3_nt: TGTGCCAGCAGTACCCGGGGGCAGAGGGGGCTTGAGGAGCCCCAGCATTTT

d_call: .
v_call: TRBV9
clone_size: .
j_call: TRBJ2-5
cdr3_aa: CASSPPSRGSGETQYF
cdr3_nt: TGTGCCAGCAGCCCCCCAAGTCGGGGCAGCGGAGAGACCCAGTACTTC

d_call: .
v_call: TRBV7-8
clone_size: .
j_call: TRBJ1-5
cdr3_aa: CASSLDGNRYQPQHF
cdr3_nt: TGTGCCAGCAGCTTAGATGGCAATAGGTATCAGCCCCAGCATTTT

d_call: .
v_call: TRBV7-2
clone_size: few
j_call: TRBJ1-1
cdr3_aa: CASSTRNLYPEAFF
cdr3_nt: TGTGCCAGCAGCACAAGGAACCTTTACCCTGAAGCTTTCTTT

d_call: .
v_call: TRBV21-1
clone_size: .
j_call: TRBJ1-5
cdr3_aa: CASEAEAGSNQPQHF
cdr3_nt: TGTGCCAGCGAGGCGGAAGCAGGTAGCAATCAGCCCCAGCATTTT

d_call: .
v_call: TRBV19
clone_size: .
j_call: TRBJ2-6
cdr3_aa: CASAASGTGANVLTF
cdr3_nt: TGTGCCAGTGCGGCCTCAGGGACTGGGGCCAACGTCCTGACTTTC

d_call: TRBD1
v_call: TRBV11-1
clone_size: .
j_call: TRBJ1-2
cdr3_aa: CASSFGQGAYYGYTF
cdr3_nt: TGTGCCAGCAGCTTCGGACAGGGGGCATACTATGGCTACACCTTC

d_call: .
v_call: TRBV28
clone_size: .
j_call: TRBJ1-6
cdr3_aa: CASTAGINNSPLHF
cdr3_nt: TGTGCCAGCACCGCCGGGATAAATAATTCACCCCTCCACTTT

d_call: .
v_call: TRBV7-3
clone_size: .
j_call: TRBJ2-2
cdr3_aa: CASSSRLKTGELFF
cdr3_nt: TGTGCCAGCAGCTCCCGACTTAAAACCGGGGAGCTGTTTTTT

d_call: TRBD2
v_call: TRBV19
clone_size: .
j_call: TRBJ2-1
cdr3_aa: CASRRRGGGDNEQFF
cdr3_nt: TGTGCCAGTAGGAGGCGGGGGGGCGGCGACAATGAGCAGTTCTTC

d_call: .
v_call: TRBV3-1/TRBV3-2
clone_size: .
j_call: TRBJ1-3
cdr3_aa: CASSPPGGFGNTIYF
cdr3_nt: TGTGCCAGCAGCCCCCCGGGGGGGTTCGGAAACACCATATATTTT

d_call: .
v_call: TRBV30
clone_size: .
j_call: TRBJ2-1
cdr3_aa: CAWGGNEQFF
cdr3_nt: TGTGCCTGGGGGGGAAATGAGCAGTTCTTC

d_call: TRBD2
v_call: TRBV19
clone_size: .
j_call: TRBJ2-1
cdr3_aa: CASSQTSGGYNEQFF
cdr3_nt: TGTGCCAGTAGTCAAACTAGCGGGGGGTACAATGAGCAGTTCTTC

d_call: TRBD1
v_call: TRBV5-6
clone_size: few
j_call: TRBJ2-7
cdr3_aa: CASSLGTGAYEQYF
cdr3_nt: TGTGCCAGCAGCTTGGGGACAGGGGCCTACGAGCAGTACTTC

d_call: .
v_call: TRBV11-3
clone_size: .
j_call: TRBJ2-5
cdr3_aa: CASSPDRGETQYF
cdr3_nt: TGTGCCAGCAGCCCCGATCGAGGAGAGACCCAGTACTTC

d_call: .
v_call: TRBV7-2
clone_size: .
j_call: TRBJ1-1
cdr3_aa: CASSLLGHTEAFF
cdr3_nt: TGTGCCAGCAGCCTCCTGGGGCACACTGAAGCTTTCTTT